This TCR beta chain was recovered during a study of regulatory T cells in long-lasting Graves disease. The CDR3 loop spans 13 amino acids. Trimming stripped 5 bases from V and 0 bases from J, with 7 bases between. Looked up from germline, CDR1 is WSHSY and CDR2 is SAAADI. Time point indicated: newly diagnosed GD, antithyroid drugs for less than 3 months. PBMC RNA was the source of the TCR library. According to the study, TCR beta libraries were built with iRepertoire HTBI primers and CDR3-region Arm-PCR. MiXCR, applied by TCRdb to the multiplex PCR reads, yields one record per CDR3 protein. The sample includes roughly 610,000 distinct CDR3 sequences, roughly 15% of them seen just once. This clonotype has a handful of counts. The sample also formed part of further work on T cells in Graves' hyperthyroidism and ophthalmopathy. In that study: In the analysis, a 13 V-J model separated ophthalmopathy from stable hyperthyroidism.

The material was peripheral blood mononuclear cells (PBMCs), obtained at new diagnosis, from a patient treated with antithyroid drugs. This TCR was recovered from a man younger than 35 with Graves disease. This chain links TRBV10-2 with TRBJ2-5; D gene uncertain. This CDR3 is CASSNQYQETQYF. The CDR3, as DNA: TGCGCCAGCAGTAACCAGTACCAAGAGACCCAGTACTTC.